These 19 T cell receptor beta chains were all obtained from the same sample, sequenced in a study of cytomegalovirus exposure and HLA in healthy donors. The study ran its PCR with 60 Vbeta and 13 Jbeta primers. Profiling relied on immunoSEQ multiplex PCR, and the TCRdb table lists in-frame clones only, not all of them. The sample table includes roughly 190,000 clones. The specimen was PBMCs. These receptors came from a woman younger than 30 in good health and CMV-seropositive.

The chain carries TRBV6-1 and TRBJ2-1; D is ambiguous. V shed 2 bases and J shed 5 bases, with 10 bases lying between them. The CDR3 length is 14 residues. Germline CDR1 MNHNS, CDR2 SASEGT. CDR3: CASSELSGHNEQFF. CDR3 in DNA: TGTGCCAGCAGTGAACTCAGTGGTCACAATGAGCAGTTCTTC.

DNA of the CDR3: TGTGCCAGCAGCCCTCACTCCGAACTAGCGGGAGAACACGAGCAGTACTTC. This translates into CASSPHSELAGEHEQYF. The gene calls are TRBV11-2 and TRBJ2-7, with 11 bases lining up with TRBD2. The CDR3 sequence is 17 residues long. V shed 5 bases and J 5 bases; nucleotides not matched to a gene: 14. Per germline, CDR1 SGHAT and CDR2 FQNNGV.

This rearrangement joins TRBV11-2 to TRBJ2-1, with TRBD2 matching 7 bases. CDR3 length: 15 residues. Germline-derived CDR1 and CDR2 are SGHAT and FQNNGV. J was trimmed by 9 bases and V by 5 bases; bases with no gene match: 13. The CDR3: CASSAPGPRGVEQFF. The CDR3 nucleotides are TGTGCCAGCAGCGCGCCGGGCCCCCGGGGGGTTGAGCAGTTCTTC.

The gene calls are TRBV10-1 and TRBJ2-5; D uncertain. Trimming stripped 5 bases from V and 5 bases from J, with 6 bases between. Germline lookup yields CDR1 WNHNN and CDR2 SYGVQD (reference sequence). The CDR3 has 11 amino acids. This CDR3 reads CASSFEETQYF. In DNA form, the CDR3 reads TGCGCCAGCAGTTTCGAGGAGACCCAGTACTTC.

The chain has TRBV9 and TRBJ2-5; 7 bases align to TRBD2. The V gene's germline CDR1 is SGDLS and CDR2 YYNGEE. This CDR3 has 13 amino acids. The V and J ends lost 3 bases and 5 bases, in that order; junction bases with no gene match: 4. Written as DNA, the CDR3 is TGTGCCAGCAGCGCCGGGGGGACGGAGACCCAGTACTTC. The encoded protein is CASSAGGTETQYF.

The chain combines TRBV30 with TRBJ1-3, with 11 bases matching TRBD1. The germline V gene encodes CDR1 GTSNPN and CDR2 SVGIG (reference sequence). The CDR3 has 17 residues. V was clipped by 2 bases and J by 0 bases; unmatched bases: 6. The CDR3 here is CAWSRDRGFPSGNTIYF. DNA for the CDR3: TGTGCCTGGAGTAGGGACAGGGGGTTCCCCTCTGGAAACACCATATATTTT.

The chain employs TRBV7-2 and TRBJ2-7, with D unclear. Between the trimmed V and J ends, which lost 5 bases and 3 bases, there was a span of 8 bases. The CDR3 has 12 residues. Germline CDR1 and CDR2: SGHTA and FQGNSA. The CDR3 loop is CASSQNRYEQYF. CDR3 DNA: TGTGCCAGCAGCCAGAACCGCTACGAGCAGTACTTC.

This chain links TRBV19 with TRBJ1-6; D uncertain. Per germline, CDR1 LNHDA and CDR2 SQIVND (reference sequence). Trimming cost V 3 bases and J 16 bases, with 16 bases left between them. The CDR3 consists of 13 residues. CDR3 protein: CASSIGTVPLLHF. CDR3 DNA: TGTGCCAGTAGTATCGGCACAGTTCCACTTCTCCACTTT.

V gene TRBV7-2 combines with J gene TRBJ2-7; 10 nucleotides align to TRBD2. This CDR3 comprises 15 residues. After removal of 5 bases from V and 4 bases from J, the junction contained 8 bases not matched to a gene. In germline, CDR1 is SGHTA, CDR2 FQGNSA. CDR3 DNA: TGTGCCAGCAGCAGTTCTAGCGGGAGTGGGTACGAGCAGTACTTC. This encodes CASSSSSGSGYEQYF.

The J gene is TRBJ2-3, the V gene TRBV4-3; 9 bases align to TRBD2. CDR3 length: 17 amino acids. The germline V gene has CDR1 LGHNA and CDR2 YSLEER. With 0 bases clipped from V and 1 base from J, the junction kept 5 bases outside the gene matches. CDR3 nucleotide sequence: TGCGCCAGCAGCCAAGATTACTCTAGCGGGGGCACAGATACGCAGTATTTT. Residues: CASSQDYSSGGTDTQYF.

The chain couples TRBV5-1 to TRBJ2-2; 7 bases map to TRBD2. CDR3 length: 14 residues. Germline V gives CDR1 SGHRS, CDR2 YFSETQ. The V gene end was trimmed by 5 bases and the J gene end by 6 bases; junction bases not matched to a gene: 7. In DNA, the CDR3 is TGCGCCAGCAGAGCCGGGACTATGGCCGGGGAGCTGTTTTTT. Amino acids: CASRAGTMAGELFF.

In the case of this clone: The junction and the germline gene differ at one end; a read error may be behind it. The CDR3 here is CASSQGLAGGEETQYF. The CDR3 nucleotides are TGTGCTAGCAGCCAGGGACTAGCGGGGGGTGAAGAGACCCAGTACTTC. The chain is built from TRBV7-7 and TRBJ2-5; 15 nucleotides line up with TRBD2. CDR1 and CDR2 (germline): SSHAT, FNYEAQ (reference sequence). The CDR3 has 16 amino acids.

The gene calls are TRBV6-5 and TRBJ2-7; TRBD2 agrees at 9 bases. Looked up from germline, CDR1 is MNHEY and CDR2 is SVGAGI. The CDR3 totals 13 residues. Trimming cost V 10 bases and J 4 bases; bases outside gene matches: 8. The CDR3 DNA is TGTGCCACGGCCGGGACTAGCTTGTACGAGCAGTACTTC. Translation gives CATAGTSLYEQYF.

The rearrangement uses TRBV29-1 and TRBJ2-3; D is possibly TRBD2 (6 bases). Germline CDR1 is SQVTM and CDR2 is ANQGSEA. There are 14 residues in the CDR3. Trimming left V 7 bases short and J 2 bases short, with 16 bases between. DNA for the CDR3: TGCAGCGGTTTTTTTAGCGGAAACACAGATACGCAGTATTTT. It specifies CSGFFSGNTDTQYF.

In nucleotides, the CDR3 is TGTGCCAGCAGTCTCGCGGGAGGTCATGAGCAGTTCTTC. As protein: CASSLAGGHEQFF. J is TRBJ2-1 and V is TRBV2; 8 bases agree with TRBD2. V lost 5 bases, J lost 8 bases, and 5 bases stayed unmatched. The CDR3 length is 13 residues. Germline CDR1 is SNHLY and CDR2 is FYNNEI.

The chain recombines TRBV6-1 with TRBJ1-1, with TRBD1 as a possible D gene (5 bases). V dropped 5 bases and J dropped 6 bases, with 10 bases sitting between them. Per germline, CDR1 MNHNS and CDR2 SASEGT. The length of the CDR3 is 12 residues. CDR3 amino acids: CASSTQAAEAFF. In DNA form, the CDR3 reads TGTGCCAGCAGTACACAGGCCGCTGAAGCTTTCTTT.

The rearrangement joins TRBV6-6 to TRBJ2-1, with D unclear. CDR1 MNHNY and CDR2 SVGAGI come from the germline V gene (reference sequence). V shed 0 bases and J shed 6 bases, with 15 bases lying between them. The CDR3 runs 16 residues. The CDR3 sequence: CASSYSGPALGNEQFF. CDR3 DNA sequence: TGTGCCAGCAGTTACTCGGGCCCAGCCTTGGGCAATGAGCAGTTCTTC.

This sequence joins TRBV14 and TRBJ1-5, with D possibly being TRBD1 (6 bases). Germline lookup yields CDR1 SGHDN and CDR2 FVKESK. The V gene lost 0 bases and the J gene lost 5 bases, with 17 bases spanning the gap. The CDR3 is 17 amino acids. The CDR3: CASSQESKGVRDQPQHF. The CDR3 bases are TGTGCCAGCAGCCAAGAGAGTAAGGGGGTAAGGGATCAGCCCCAGCATTTT.

The CDR3 nucleotides are TGTGCCTGGAGCGATGCGGGGGGCACAGATACGCAGTATTTT. It specifies CAWSDAGGTDTQYF. The rearrangement links TRBV30 to TRBJ2-3, with 7 bases matching TRBD2. With V trimmed by 3 bases and J by 1 base, 4 bases remained unmatched. The CDR3 contains 14 residues. Germline loops: CDR1 GTSNPN, CDR2 SVGIG (reference sequence).